The text below deals with one TCR beta chain. Its antigen is not identified. The data stem from a study of beta chain features in type 1 diabetes. Study outcomes and limitations: Overrepresentation of cells with high TCR expression could result from cDNA sequencing. The study found fewer insertions and more deletions at VDJ junctions in type 1 diabetes patients. TCRB CDR3 length was moderately but significantly reduced in all four CD4+ subsets of Type 1 diabetes patients.

Since all of the isolated RNA was reverse transcribed, expressed TCRB transcripts were what got sequenced. The assay was immunoSEQ multiplex PCR, and TCRdb's table has in-frame clones only and misses some. The data contain some 280,000 clones, over 11% of them singletons. The J segment lost 2 bases and the V segment lost 4 bases, leaving 7 bases of the junction unmatched. CDR1 and CDR2 (germline): LNHNV, YYDKDF (reference sequence). The CDR3 is 18 amino acids. The chain carries TRBV15 and TRBJ2-1, with TRBD2 matching 14 bases. The sequencing sample was made of naive CD4+ T cells from blood. The TCR sequence derives from a man aged 25 to 45 with type 1 diabetes. CDR3 residues: CATSNVGLAGGAYNEQFF. The CDR3 DNA reads TGTGCCACCAGCAACGTTGGACTAGCGGGAGGCGCCTACAATGAGCAGTTCTTC.